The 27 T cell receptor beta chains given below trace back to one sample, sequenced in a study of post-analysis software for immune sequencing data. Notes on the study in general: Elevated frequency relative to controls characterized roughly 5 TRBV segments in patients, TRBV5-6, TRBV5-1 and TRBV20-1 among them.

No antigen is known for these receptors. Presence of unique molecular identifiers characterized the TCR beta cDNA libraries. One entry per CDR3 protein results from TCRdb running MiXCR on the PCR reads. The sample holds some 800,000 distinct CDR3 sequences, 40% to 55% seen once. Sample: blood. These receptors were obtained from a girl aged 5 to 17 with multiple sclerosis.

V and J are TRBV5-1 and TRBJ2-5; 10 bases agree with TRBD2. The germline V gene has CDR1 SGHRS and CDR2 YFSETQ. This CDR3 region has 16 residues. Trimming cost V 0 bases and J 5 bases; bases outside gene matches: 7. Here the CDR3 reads CASSLEPAGGMETQYF. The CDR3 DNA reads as TGCGCCAGCAGCTTGGAACCAGCGGGAGGGATGGAGACCCAGTACTTC. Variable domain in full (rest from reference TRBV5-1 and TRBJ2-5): KAGVTQTPRYLIKTRGQQVTLSCSPISGHRSVSWYQQTPGQGLQFLFEYFSETQRNKGNFPGRFSGRQFSNSRSEMNVSTLELGDSALYLCASSLEPAGGMETQYFGPGTRLLVL.

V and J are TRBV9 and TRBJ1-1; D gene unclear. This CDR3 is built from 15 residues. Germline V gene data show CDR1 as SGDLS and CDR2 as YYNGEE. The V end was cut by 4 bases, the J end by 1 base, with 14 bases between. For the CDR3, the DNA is TGTGCCAGCAGCCCTTATAACTCTCGGAACACTGAAGCTTTCTTT. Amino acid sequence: CASSPYNSRNTEAFF.

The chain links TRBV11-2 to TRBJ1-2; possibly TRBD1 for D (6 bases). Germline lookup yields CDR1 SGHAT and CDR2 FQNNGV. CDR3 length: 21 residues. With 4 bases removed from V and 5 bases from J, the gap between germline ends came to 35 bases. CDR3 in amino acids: CASSSYTSGAVSAGASYGYTF. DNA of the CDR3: TGTGCCAGCAGCTCTTATACATCGGGGGCCGTTTCGGCGGGGGCAAGTTATGGCTACACCTTC.

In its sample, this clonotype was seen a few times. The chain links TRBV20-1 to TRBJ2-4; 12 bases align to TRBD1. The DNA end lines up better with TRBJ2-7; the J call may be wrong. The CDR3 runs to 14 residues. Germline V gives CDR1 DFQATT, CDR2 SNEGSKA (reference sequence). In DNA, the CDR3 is TGCAGTGCTCGATGGGACAGGGGGCCCTACGAGCAGTACTTC. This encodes CSARWDRGPYEQYF.

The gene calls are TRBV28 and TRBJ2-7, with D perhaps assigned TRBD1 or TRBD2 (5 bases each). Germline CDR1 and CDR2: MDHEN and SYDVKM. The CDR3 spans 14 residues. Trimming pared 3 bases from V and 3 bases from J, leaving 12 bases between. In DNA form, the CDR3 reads TGTGCCAGCAGTTTTATGGGACGGGACTACGAGCAGTACTTC. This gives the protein CASSFMGRDYEQYF. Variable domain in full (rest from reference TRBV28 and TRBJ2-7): DVKVTQSSRYLVKRTGEKVFLECVQDMDHENMFWYRQDPGLGLRLIYFSYDVKMKEKGDIPEGYSVSREKKERFSLILESASTNQTSMYLCASSFMGRDYEQYFGPGTRLTVT.

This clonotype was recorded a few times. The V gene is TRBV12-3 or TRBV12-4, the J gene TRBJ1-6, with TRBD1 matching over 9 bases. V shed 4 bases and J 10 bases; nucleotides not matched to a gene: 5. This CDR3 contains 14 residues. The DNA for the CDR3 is TGTGCCAGCAGTTCCAGACAGGGGGGATCACCCCTCCACTTT. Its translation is CASSSRQGGSPLHF.

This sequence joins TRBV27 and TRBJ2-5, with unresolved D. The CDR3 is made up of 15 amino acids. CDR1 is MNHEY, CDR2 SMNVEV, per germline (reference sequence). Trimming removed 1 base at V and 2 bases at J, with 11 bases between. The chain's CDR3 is CASSLYTDAQETQYF. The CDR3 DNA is TGTGCCAGCAGTTTATATACAGACGCTCAAGAGACCCAGTACTTC.

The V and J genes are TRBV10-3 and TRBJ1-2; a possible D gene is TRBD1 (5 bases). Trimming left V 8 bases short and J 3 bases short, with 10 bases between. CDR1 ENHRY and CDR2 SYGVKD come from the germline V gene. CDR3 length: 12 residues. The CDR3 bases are TGTGCCATCGCACGGGACGACTATGGCTACACCTTC. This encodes CAIARDDYGYTF.

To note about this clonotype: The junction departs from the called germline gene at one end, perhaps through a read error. CDR3 sequence reads: CASRAGTDVWDEQFF. DNA for the CDR3: TGTGCTAGCAGGGCCGGGACGGACGTATGGGATGAGCAGTTCTTC. The genes are TRBV7-7 and TRBJ2-1; the D gene could be TRBD1 or TRBD2 (5 bases each). Germline CDR1 reads SSHAT; CDR2 reads FNYEAQ (reference sequence). The CDR3 is made up of 15 amino acids.

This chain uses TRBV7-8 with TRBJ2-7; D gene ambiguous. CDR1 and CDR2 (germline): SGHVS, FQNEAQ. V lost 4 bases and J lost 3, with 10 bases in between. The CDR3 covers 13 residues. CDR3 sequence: CASSSFPGYEQYF. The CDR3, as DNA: TGTGCCAGCAGCTCCTTTCCGGGCTACGAGCAGTACTTC.

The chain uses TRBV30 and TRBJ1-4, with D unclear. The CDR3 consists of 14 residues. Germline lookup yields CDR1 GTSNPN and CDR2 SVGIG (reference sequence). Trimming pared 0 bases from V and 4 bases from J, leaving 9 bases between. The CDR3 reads CAWSVGRNNEKLFF. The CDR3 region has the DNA TGTGCCTGGAGTGTAGGGCGTAATAATGAAAAACTGTTTTTT.

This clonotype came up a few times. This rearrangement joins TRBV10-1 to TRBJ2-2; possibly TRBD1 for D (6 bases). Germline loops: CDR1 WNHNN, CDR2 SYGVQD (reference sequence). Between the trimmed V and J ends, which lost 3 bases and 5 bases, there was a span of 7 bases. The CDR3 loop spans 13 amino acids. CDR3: CASSDRGTGELFF. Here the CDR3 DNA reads TGCGCCAGCAGTGACAGGGGAACCGGGGAGCTGTTTTTT.

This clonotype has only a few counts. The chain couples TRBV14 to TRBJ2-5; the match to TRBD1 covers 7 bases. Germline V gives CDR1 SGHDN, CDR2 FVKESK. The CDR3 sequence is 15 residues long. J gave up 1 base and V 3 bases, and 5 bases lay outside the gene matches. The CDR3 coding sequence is TGTGCCAGCAGCCAGAGGACAGGTGGCCAAGAGACCCAGTACTTC. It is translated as CASSQRTGGQETQYF.

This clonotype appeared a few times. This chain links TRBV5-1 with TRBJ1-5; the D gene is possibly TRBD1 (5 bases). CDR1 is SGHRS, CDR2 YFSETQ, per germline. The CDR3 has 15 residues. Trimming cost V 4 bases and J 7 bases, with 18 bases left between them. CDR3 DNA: TGCGCCAGCAGCCCTCAAGCAGGGCGTGAGCAGCCCCAGCATTTT. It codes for CASSPQAGREQPQHF. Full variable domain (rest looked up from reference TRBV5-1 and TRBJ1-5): KAGVTQTPRYLIKTRGQQVTLSCSPISGHRSVSWYQQTPGQGLQFLFEYFSETQRNKGNFPGRFSGRQFSNSRSEMNVSTLELGDSALYLCASSPQAGREQPQHFGDGTRLSIL.

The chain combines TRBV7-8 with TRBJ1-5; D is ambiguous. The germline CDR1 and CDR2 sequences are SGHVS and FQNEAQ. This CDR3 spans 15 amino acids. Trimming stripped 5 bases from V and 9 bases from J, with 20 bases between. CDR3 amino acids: CASSPDWEIAGPQHF. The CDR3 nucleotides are TGTGCCAGCAGCCCCGATTGGGAGATCGCCGGGCCCCAGCATTTT.

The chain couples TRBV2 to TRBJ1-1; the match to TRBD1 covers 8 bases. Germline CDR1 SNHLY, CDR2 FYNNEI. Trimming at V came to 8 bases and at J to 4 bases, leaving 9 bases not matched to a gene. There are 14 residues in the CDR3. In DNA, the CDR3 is TGTGCCAGCGTAAGGACAGGGATTGGCACTGAAGCTTTCTTT. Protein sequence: CASVRTGIGTEAFF.

CDR3 sequence reads: CASSLTSGAGSSYEQYF. In nucleotides, the CDR3 is TGTGCCAGCAGCTTAACGTCTGGGGCCGGGAGCTCCTACGAGCAGTACTTC. The rearrangement joins TRBV7-6 to TRBJ2-7; D may be TRBD2 (6 bases). Trimming shortened V by 2 bases and J by 0 bases, and 17 bases separated the two germline ends. Germline CDR1 and CDR2: SGHVS and FNYEAQ. This CDR3 contains 17 residues.

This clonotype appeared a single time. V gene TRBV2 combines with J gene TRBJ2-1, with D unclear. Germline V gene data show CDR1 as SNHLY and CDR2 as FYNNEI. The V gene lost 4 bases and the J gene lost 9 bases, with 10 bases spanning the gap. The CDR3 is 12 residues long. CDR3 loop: CASSVISGEQFF. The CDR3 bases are TGTGCCAGCAGTGTTATTTCGGGTGAGCAGTTCTTC.

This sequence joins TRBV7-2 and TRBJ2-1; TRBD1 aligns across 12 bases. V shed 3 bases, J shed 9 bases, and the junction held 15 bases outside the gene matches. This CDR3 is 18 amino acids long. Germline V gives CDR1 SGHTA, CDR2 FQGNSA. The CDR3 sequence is CASSFVPRDRGRMGEQFF. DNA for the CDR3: TGTGCCAGCAGCTTCGTACCCCGGGACAGGGGGCGTATGGGTGAGCAGTTCTTC.

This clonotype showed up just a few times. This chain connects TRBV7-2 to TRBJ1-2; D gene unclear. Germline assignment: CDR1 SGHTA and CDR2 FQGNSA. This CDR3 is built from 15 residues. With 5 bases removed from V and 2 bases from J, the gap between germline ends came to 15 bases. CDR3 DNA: TGTGCCAGCAGCCCACACCCACGGAGCAACTATGGCTACACCTTC. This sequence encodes CASSPHPRSNYGYTF.

CDR3 DNA sequence: TGTGCCACCAGCCTAGACAGGGGAGGCACTGAAGCTTTCTTT. Protein sequence: CATSLDRGGTEAFF. The rearrangement uses TRBV15 and TRBJ1-1; 8 nucleotides agree with TRBD1. V was pared by 5 bases and J by 4 bases, with 6 bases of the junction left unmatched. The CDR3 loop spans 14 amino acids. The germline V gene has CDR1 LNHNV and CDR2 YYDKDF (reference sequence).

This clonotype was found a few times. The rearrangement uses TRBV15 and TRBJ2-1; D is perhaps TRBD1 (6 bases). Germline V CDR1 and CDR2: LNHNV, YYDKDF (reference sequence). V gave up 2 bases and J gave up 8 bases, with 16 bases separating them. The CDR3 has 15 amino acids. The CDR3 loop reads CATSRNRAHRDEQFF. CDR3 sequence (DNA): TGTGCCACCAGCAGAAACCGCGCGCACAGGGATGAGCAGTTCTTC.

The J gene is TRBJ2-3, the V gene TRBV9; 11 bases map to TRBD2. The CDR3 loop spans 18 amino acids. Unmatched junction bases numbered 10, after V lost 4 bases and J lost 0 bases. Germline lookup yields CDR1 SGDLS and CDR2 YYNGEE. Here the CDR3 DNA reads TGTGCCAGCAGCCCTCACGGGACTAGCGGTTTAAGCACAGATACGCAGTATTTT. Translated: CASSPHGTSGLSTDTQYF.

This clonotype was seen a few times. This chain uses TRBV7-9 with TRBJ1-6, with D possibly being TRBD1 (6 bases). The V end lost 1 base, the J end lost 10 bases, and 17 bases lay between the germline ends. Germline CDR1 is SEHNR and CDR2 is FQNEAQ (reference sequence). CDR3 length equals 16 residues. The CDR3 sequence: CASSLEGQGPRSPLHF. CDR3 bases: TGTGCCAGCAGCTTAGAAGGTCAGGGGCCCCGGTCACCCCTCCACTTT.

The CDR3: CASSTLGLAGGTDTQYF. The CDR3 nucleotides read TGTGCCAGCAGCACGTTGGGACTAGCGGGGGGCACAGATACGCAGTATTTT. The V and J genes are TRBV6-6 and TRBJ2-3, with 14 bases fitting TRBD2. The CDR3 consists of 17 residues. Per the germline V gene, CDR1 is MNHNY and CDR2 is SVGAGI (reference sequence). V lost 6 bases, J lost 1 base, and 6 bases stayed unmatched.

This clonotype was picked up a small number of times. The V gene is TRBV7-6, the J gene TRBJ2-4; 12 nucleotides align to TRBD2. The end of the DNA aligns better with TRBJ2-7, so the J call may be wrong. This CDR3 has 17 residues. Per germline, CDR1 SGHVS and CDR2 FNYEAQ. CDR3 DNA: TGTGCCAGCACCCCACTAGCGGGAGGAACGGGGTCCTACGAGCAGTACTTC. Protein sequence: CASTPLAGGTGSYEQYF.

CDR3 amino acids: CSALRQGVGYEQYF. The CDR3 coding sequence is TGCAGTGCCCTTAGACAGGGGGTGGGGTACGAGCAGTACTTC. The rearrangement links TRBV20-1 to TRBJ2-7; 9 bases agree with TRBD1. Looked up from germline, CDR1 is DFQATT and CDR2 is SNEGSKA (reference sequence). The length of the CDR3 is 14 residues. The V segment lost 6 bases and the J segment 4 bases; nucleotides outside the gene matches: 10.